These 16 T cell receptor beta chains came from one sample sequenced in a study of T cells in Graves' hyperthyroidism and ophthalmopathy. TCR beta CDR3 regions were amplified from RNA transcripts. TCR CDR3 regions were first amplified by RT-PCR with HTBI primers. Using its own MiXCR run on the multiplex PCR reads, TCRdb lists one record per CDR3 protein. The sample holds about 400,000 distinct CDR3 sequences; roughly 15% are singletons and the top ten take roughly 19%. Sample: blood. The receptors were gathered from a woman aged 60-75 years with Graves' ophthalmopathy.

A few counts support this clonotype. The CDR3 nucleotides read TGTGCCACCAGTGATCCCCAGACGAGCGACACAGATACGCAGTATTTT. It encodes CATSDPQTSDTDTQYF. V usage is TRBV24-1 and J usage is TRBJ2-3, with unresolved D. Germline values: CDR1 KGHDR, CDR2 SFDVKD. This CDR3 is 16 amino acids long. The V end lost 3 bases, the J end lost 2 bases, and 14 bases lay between the germline ends.

This clonotype was seen only a few times. The rearrangement uses TRBV19 and TRBJ2-3, with 12 bases identical to TRBD2. V trimming: 6 bases; J trimming: 9 bases; junction bases outside the gene matches: 7. The CDR3 consists of 14 residues. Germline CDR1 LNHDA, CDR2 SQIVND (reference sequence). The chain's CDR3 is CASRGLAGLGTQYF. In nucleotides, the CDR3 is TGTGCCAGTAGAGGACTAGCGGGACTCGGAACGCAGTATTTT.

In this sample, this clonotype turned up many times. V and J are TRBV5-1 and TRBJ2-1; D possibly matches TRBD1 or TRBD2 (5 bases each). V lost 0 bases, J lost 7 bases, and 17 bases lay in between. CDR3 size: 16 residues. Germline V gene data show CDR1 as SGHRS and CDR2 as YFSETQ. In nucleotides, the CDR3 is TGCGCCAGCAGCTTGGGAGGGACCTCTGTTACTAATGAGCAGTTCTTC. It specifies CASSLGGTSVTNEQFF.

The gene calls are TRBV18 and TRBJ1-3, with TRBD1 matching 8 bases. The CDR3 totals 16 residues. Germline V gene data show CDR1 as KGHSH and CDR2 as LQKENI. With V trimmed by 1 base and J by 4 bases, 6 bases remained unmatched. CDR3 loop: CASSPQRRTGGNTIYF. For the CDR3, the DNA is TGTGCCAGCTCACCACAGCGGAGGACAGGGGGAAACACCATATATTTT.

The V and J genes are TRBV6-4 and TRBJ2-7; 7 nucleotides match TRBD2. V shed 3 bases and J 1 base; nucleotides not matched to a gene: 3. The CDR3 length is 14 residues. The germline V gene encodes CDR1 MRHNA and CDR2 SNTAGT. The CDR3: CASSERAGSYEQYF. DNA for the CDR3: TGTGCCAGCAGTGAAAGAGCGGGGTCCTACGAGCAGTACTTC.

This clonotype was counted at least ten times. V is TRBV9 and J is TRBJ2-1, with a tentative D call TRBD2 (5 bases). CDR3 size: 17 residues. Germline V gives CDR1 SGDLS, CDR2 YYNGEE. V lost 0 bases and J 0 bases, leaving 13 bases between the germline ends. The CDR3: CASSVGGGQSSYNEQFF. CDR3 nucleotide sequence: TGTGCCAGCAGCGTAGGAGGCGGGCAAAGCTCCTACAATGAGCAGTTCTTC.

This sequence joins TRBV6-1 and TRBJ1-2; 7 positions match TRBD1. V shed 4 bases, J shed 5 bases, and the junction held 4 bases outside the gene matches. CDR3 length: 13 amino acids. Germline CDR1 MNHNS, CDR2 SASEGT. The CDR3 reads CASSGDSRYGYTF. The CDR3 nucleotides read TGTGCCAGCAGTGGGGACAGCCGTTATGGCTACACCTTC.

This clonotype was seen just once. The V gene is TRBV18, the J gene TRBJ1-1, with D uncertain. Trimming removed 2 bases at V and 0 bases at J, with 7 bases between. This CDR3 has 14 residues. The germline V gene encodes CDR1 KGHSH and CDR2 LQKENI. CDR3 nucleotide sequence: TGTGCCAGCTCACCATTCCGCATGAACACTGAAGCTTTCTTT. Translation: CASSPFRMNTEAFF.

This clonotype was seen more than once but under ten times. The chain links TRBV7-9 to TRBJ1-4; D remains unclear. V was cut by 2 bases and J by 6 bases, with 13 bases left in between. Germline assignment: CDR1 SEHNR and CDR2 FQNEAQ (reference sequence). The CDR3 consists of 15 residues. The DNA for the CDR3 is TGTGCCAGCAGCTTACCGGGCGGAGCTGATGAAAAACTGTTTTTT. It is translated as CASSLPGGADEKLFF.

This chain connects TRBV20-1 to TRBJ2-7; a weak D match, TRBD2 (6 bases). CDR1 is DFQATT, CDR2 SNEGSKA, per germline (reference sequence). V shed 5 bases and J shed 5 bases, with 22 bases lying between them. This CDR3 is 15 amino acids long. DNA of the CDR3: TGCAGTGCTCATATCCGGGACTGGAGCCTAGACGAGCAGTACTTC. It yields the protein CSAHIRDWSLDEQYF.

This clonotype has at least ten counts. The chain uses TRBV18 and TRBJ2-3; a weak D match, TRBD2 (6 bases). Germline assignment: CDR1 KGHSH and CDR2 LQKENI. V was clipped by 5 bases and J by 4 bases, with 13 bases between them. The CDR3 has 14 amino acids. Here the CDR3 reads CASSENAGPDTQYF. CDR3 DNA: TGTGCCAGCTCAGAGAATGCGGGGCCAGATACGCAGTATTTT.

As to this clonotype: Being one base from a much bigger clone, this may be a read error. V gene TRBV5-1 combines with J gene TRBJ2-1; 8 positions agree with TRBD2. The length of the CDR3 is 15 residues. Germline CDR1 SGHRS, CDR2 YFSETQ. CDR3 sequence: CVSKGFGGAADEQFF. CDR3 sequence (DNA): TGCGTCAGCAAGGGGTTCGGGGGGGCGGCGGATGAGCAGTTCTTC.

At least ten counts were recorded for this clonotype. V gene TRBV28 combines with J gene TRBJ2-1; D might be TRBD1 (6 bases). V was cut by 5 bases and J by 4 bases, with 12 bases left in between. The CDR3 consists of 14 residues. CDR1 and CDR2 (germline): MDHEN, SYDVKM. CDR3 amino acids: CASSPPTGYNEQFF. CDR3 bases: TGTGCCAGCAGTCCTCCAACAGGGTACAATGAGCAGTTCTTC. The variable domain in full, with the rest retrieved from reference TRBV28 and TRBJ2-1, is DVKVTQSSRYLVKRTGEKVFLECVQDMDHENMFWYRQDPGLGLRLIYFSYDVKMKEKGDIPEGYSVSREKKERFSLILESASTNQTSMYLCASSPPTGYNEQFFGPGTRLTVL.

The chain combines TRBV28 with TRBJ2-2; TRBD1 agrees at 12 bases. The CDR3 length is 16 residues. Germline CDR1 is MDHEN and CDR2 is SYDVKM. V shed 6 bases, J shed 6 bases, and the junction held 8 bases outside the gene matches. In DNA form, the CDR3 reads TGTGCCAGCAGGCATAATCGGGACAGGGGGCCCGGGGAGCTGTTTTTT. This sequence encodes CASRHNRDRGPGELFF.

This clonotype was observed a few times. This chain connects TRBV4-1 to TRBJ2-1; no clear D gene. This CDR3 has 15 residues. Trimming left V 0 bases short and J 1 base short, with 7 bases between. Germline V lookup: CDR1 MGHRA, CDR2 YSYEKL. The chain's CDR3 is CASSQDVGSYNEQFF. DNA of the CDR3: TGCGCCAGCAGCCAAGATGTGGGGTCCTACAATGAGCAGTTCTTC.

This clonotype was counted ten times or more. The chain combines TRBV7-2 with TRBJ2-7; no definite D call. V was trimmed by 0 bases and J by 5 bases, leaving 14 bases between them. Germline lookup yields CDR1 SGHTA and CDR2 FQGNSA. This CDR3 comprises 15 residues. Here the CDR3 reads CASSLAAGTVNEQYF. DNA for the CDR3: TGTGCCAGCAGCTTAGCGGCTGGCACGGTCAACGAGCAGTACTTC.